This passage covers 14 T cell receptor beta chains from one sample sequenced in a study of T cells after yellow fever vaccination. TCRdb reprocessed the 5' RACE reads with MiXCR, giving one entry per CDR3 protein. There are 300,000 to 400,000 distinct CDR3 sequences in the sample; around 13% occur only once, and more than 3% lies in the top ten. The source material was CD4+ T cells sorted from PBMCs, sampled 15 days after the yellow fever booster vaccination. All receptors derive from a man between 18 and 35 years old who received the YFV17D yellow fever vaccine.

This clonotype was detected a few times. The chain has TRBV4-3 and TRBJ2-5; 8 bases line up with TRBD2. This CDR3 is 17 amino acids long. CDR1 is LGHNA, CDR2 YSLEER, per germline. V lost 1 base to trimming and J lost 5 bases; unmatched junction nucleotides: 12. The CDR3 bases are TGCGCCAGCAGCCAAGCTCCGCGGGGGGACCTGAAGGAGACCCAGTACTTC. It yields the protein CASSQAPRGDLKETQYF.

The V call is TRBV6-1, the J call TRBJ1-2; possible D gene TRBD1, 5 bases. The V and J ends lost 7 bases and 4 bases respectively, with 13 bases between them. This CDR3 is 13 amino acids long. Germline V gene data show CDR1 as MNHNS and CDR2 as SASEGT. CDR3 region: CASTPDSPYGYTF. The CDR3, as DNA: TGTGCCAGCACCCCCGACAGTCCCTATGGCTACACCTTC.

This sequence joins TRBV20-1 and TRBJ2-7; D not resolved. Per the germline V gene, CDR1 is DFQATT and CDR2 is SNEGSKA (reference sequence). There are 14 residues in the CDR3. V gave up 3 bases and J gave up 0 bases, with 12 bases separating them. CDR3 nucleotide sequence: TGCAGTGCTAGTAAGGGCAGTGGCTCCTACGAGCAGTACTTC. As protein: CSASKGSGSYEQYF.

The gene calls are TRBV27 and TRBJ1-2; D remains unclear. V was clipped by 7 bases and J by 4 bases, with 16 bases between them. Germline-derived CDR1 and CDR2 are MNHEY and SMNVEV (reference sequence). This CDR3 region has 14 residues. CDR3 sequence (DNA): TGTGCCAGCACCCCCGCTGGAGGGATCTATGGCTACACCTTC. This codes for CASTPAGGIYGYTF.

This clonotype was seen a handful of times. This chain uses TRBV27 with TRBJ2-5, with TRBD2 matching over 7 bases. The CDR3 runs to 15 residues. The germline V gene has CDR1 MNHEY and CDR2 SMNVEV (reference sequence). J lost 5 bases, V lost 5 bases, and 11 bases had no gene match. The CDR3 loop reads CASSPPGAGEETQYF. CDR3 DNA: TGTGCCAGCAGTCCCCCCGGGGCGGGGGAGGAGACCCAGTACTTC.

In its sample, this clonotype was seen a few times. The rearrangement joins TRBV21-1 to TRBJ2-7. TRBV21-1 is annotated as a pseudogene. This CDR3 is 9 amino acids long. The CDR3 spells CALLYEQYV. The CDR3 coding sequence is TGTGCCCTCTTATACGAGCAGTACGTC.

The CDR3 DNA follows: TGTGCCAGCAGTTGGCTAGCGGCCCCCACAGATACGCAGTATTTT. Translation: CASSWLAAPTDTQYF. This chain links TRBV7-2 with TRBJ2-3; 7 bases are shared with TRBD2. Germline CDR1 and CDR2: SGHTA and FQGNSA. Trimming took 6 bases from V and 2 from J; bases not matched to a gene: 8. There are 15 residues in the CDR3.

In this sample, this clonotype turned up many times. This chain connects TRBV7-9 to TRBJ1-1; 7 nucleotides match TRBD1. Germline CDR1 is SEHNR and CDR2 is FQNEAQ (reference sequence). The J segment lost 5 bases and the V segment lost 8 bases, leaving 8 bases of the junction unmatched. This CDR3 contains 13 residues. The CDR3 coding sequence is TGTGCCAGCGGATCACAGGGGAGGACTGAAGCTTTCTTT. Amino acid sequence: CASGSQGRTEAFF.

This chain uses TRBV20-1 with TRBJ1-6, with D possibly matching TRBD1 (6 bases). This CDR3 has 14 amino acids. Germline V CDR1 and CDR2: DFQATT, SNEGSKA (reference sequence). Trimming took 4 bases from V and 5 from J, leaving 12 bases between them. The CDR3 protein is CSAKTGLHNSPLHF. CDR3 sequence (DNA): TGCAGTGCTAAGACAGGTCTACATAATTCACCCCTCCACTTT.

The table lists this clonotype with many counts. This chain's CDR3 is CASSLQLASYEQYF. The CDR3, as DNA: TGCGCCAGCAGCTTGCAGCTGGCCTCCTACGAGCAGTACTTC. The rearrangement links TRBV5-1 to TRBJ2-7, with unresolved D. V was shortened by 1 base and J by 0 bases, with 8 bases between the two germline ends. Germline V gene lookup returns CDR1 SGHRS and CDR2 YFSETQ. There are 14 residues in the CDR3. Based on the CDR3 plus reference TRBV5-1 and TRBJ2-7, the full variable domain is KAGVTQTPRYLIKTRGQQVTLSCSPISGHRSVSWYQQTPGQGLQFLFEYFSETQRNKGNFPGRFSGRQFSNSRSEMNVSTLELGDSALYLCASSLQLASYEQYFGPGTRLTVT.

This sequence joins TRBV6-6 and TRBJ1-5, with D possibly TRBD1 on 6 matching bases. Germline loops: CDR1 MNHNY, CDR2 SVGAGI (reference sequence). The CDR3 runs to 16 residues. Trimming shortened V by 4 bases and J by 5 bases, and 18 bases separated the two germline ends. The chain's CDR3 is CASSSMGHRFDQPQHF. The CDR3 region has the DNA TGTGCCAGCAGTTCAATGGGACATAGGTTTGATCAGCCCCAGCATTTT.

The CDR3 bases are TGCGCCAGCAGCCGGACGGACAACTCCTACAATGAGCAGTTCTTC. Encoded protein: CASSRTDNSYNEQFF. The rearrangement links TRBV5-1 to TRBJ2-1; D is possibly TRBD1 (5 bases). Germline V gene sequence: CDR1 SGHRS, CDR2 YFSETQ. The CDR3 consists of 15 residues. Trimming removed 4 bases from V and 0 bases from J, with 11 bases in between.

The V and J genes are TRBV24-1 and TRBJ1-1; D gene ambiguous. V was pared by 3 bases and J by 5 bases, with 12 bases between. The CDR3 length is 14 residues. The germline CDR1 and CDR2 sequences are KGHDR and SFDVKD. As DNA, the CDR3 is TGTGCCACCAGTGATCCCGGTCCGGGGACTGAAGCTTTCTTT. Translating it yields CATSDPGPGTEAFF.

CDR3 DNA: TGTGCCAGCAGCCCCGGGGTGGGTGAAAAACTGTTTTTT. Its translation is CASSPGVGEKLFF. This sequence joins TRBV7-9 and TRBJ1-4, with no clear D. The CDR3 loop spans 13 amino acids. Trimming pared 5 bases from V and 7 bases from J, leaving 11 bases between. Germline V gene lookup returns CDR1 SEHNR and CDR2 FQNEAQ (reference sequence).